This T cell receptor beta chain derives from a study of blood T cell repertoires in COVID-19. On the study more broadly: The United States, Italy and Spain were the sources of the acute and convalescent COVID-19 samples. PBMCs, B-cell-depleted T cells, or T cells provided the cDNA or gDNA that made up the material.

How the authors handled the data: Reference gene primer amplification yielded estimated nucleated cell counts. Sequencing was performed with immunoSEQ multiplex PCR; in TCRdb, only in-frame clones are kept and a portion is missing. That table supplies the V and J calls and clone size; D and trimming were determined from the DNA. The sample lists more than 25,000 clones, 85% to 90% seen once, with around a tenth in the top ten. The CDR3 is 13 amino acids. V shed 0 bases and J shed 4 bases, with 7 bases lying between them. Germline V gene data show CDR1 as SGHRS and CDR2 as YFSETQ. Sequencing used peripheral blood. The TCR originated in a man between 60 and 75 years old with acute or convalescent COVID-19. The chain joins TRBV5-1 to TRBJ1-1, with D possibly matching TRBD1 (5 bases). The CDR3 loop reads CASSLGTGTEAFF. As DNA, the CDR3 is TGCGCCAGCAGCTTGGGTACAGGCACTGAAGCTTTCTTT. Variable domain in full (rest from reference TRBV5-1 and TRBJ1-1): KAGVTQTPRYLIKTRGQQVTLSCSPISGHRSVSWYQQTPGQGLQFLFEYFSETQRNKGNFPGRFSGRQFSNSRSEMNVSTLELGDSALYLCASSLGTGTEAFFGQGTRLTVV.